This T cell receptor (beta chain) was identified during a study of blood T cell repertoires in COVID-19. Study context: PBMCs, B-cell-depleted T cells, or T cells provided the cDNA or gDNA that made up the material.

Per the original data handling: The authors estimated nucleated cell counts from reference gene primer amplification. Sequenced by immunoSEQ multiplex PCR; TCRdb stores in-frame clones only, minus some. The DNA gave D and trimming, while V, J and clone size come from that table. The sample lists around 77,000 clones; around 85% were seen once. This sequence was found in an elderly man with acute or convalescent COVID-19. The sequencing input was peripheral blood.

CDR3 nucleotides: TGCGCCAGCAGCTGGGGACAGGGTAAGAACACTGAAGCTTTCTTT. It encodes CASSWGQGKNTEAFF. This chain links TRBV5-1 with TRBJ1-1; 9 bases fit TRBD1. The CDR3 loop spans 15 amino acids. Germline CDR1 and CDR2: SGHRS and YFSETQ. V was pared by 3 bases and J by 1 base, with 4 bases of the junction left unmatched.